This T cell receptor (beta chain) was sequenced in a study of Graves' ophthalmopathy and Graves' hyperthyroidism. Germline-derived CDR1 and CDR2 are SGHTA and FQGNSA. The CDR3 totals 14 residues. The V end lost 4 bases, the J end lost 10 bases, and 16 bases lay between the germline ends. Investigators amplified TCR beta CDR3 regions from RNA transcripts. After a first-round RT-PCR with HTBI primers, a second-round multiplex PCR was run. One entry per CDR3 protein, called by TCRdb with MiXCR from the multiplex PCR reads. Of about 740,000 distinct CDR3 sequences in the sample, roughly 41% were seen once.

Sequenced: peripheral blood. The chain joins TRBV7-2 to TRBJ2-2; perhaps D is TRBD1 or TRBD2 (5 bases each). The source of this sequence is an adult man with Graves' ophthalmopathy. For the CDR3, the DNA is TGTGCCAGCAGCTCGGGACCACGGGTAGAGGAGCTGTTTTTT. Its translation is CASSSGPRVEELFF.